The sequence of this TCR beta chain was determined in a study of cytomegalovirus exposure and HLA in healthy donors. Study at large: Of 398 genotyped donors, about 81% clustered with self-reported Caucasian donors.

Trimming removed 0 bases at V and 5 bases at J, with 7 bases between. Germline CDR1 reads LGHNA; CDR2 reads YSLEER. The CDR3 totals 13 residues. Findings and caveats of the study: Across donors, presence/absence analyses took sequencing depth to be roughly uniform. The CMV antigen specificity of a few CMV-associated chains was confirmed through in vitro analysis. V- and J-gene trimming in TCR beta was tied to a missense DCLRE1C variant by an analysis performed later.

13 Jbeta primers and 60 Vbeta primers were used for the PCR. This table comes from immunoSEQ multiplex PCR, and its TCRdb copy is limited to in-frame clones, with some not included. The sample includes 100,000 or so clones, over 60% seen only once; the top ten take approximately 11%. On this clone: Antigen specificity is unknown.

The chain couples TRBV4-3 to TRBJ2-5; D not certain. The receptor was isolated from a man aged 40-49 years in good health and CMV-seropositive. The sequencing sample was made of PBMCs. Here the CDR3 DNA reads TGCGCCAGCAGCCAAGATAGTCGGGAGACCCAGTACTTC. Its translation: CASSQDSRETQYF.